The TCR beta chain under discussion was sequenced for a study of blood T cells in healthy people across ages. The use of a sample-barcoded 5' primer and a J-beta primer mix characterized a second PCR of roughly 6 to 11 cycles. TCRdb re-called the 5' RACE reads through MiXCR, storing one row per CDR3 protein. The sample lists approximately 900,000 distinct CDR3 sequences, 25% to 30% occurring once. This clonotype was seen more than once but under ten times. CDR3 length: 16 residues. With 5 bases clipped from V and 5 bases from J, the junction kept 7 bases outside the gene matches. Germline V CDR1 and CDR2: SGHTA, FQGNSA. A further study also used this sample, focusing on T cells of mothers and their children. That study reports: Material was donated by three healthy Caucasian mothers and their six children.

Sequenced sample: blood. V usage is TRBV7-2 and J usage is TRBJ2-5; 14 bases match TRBD2. The clonotype was recovered from a woman between 40 and 50 years old in good health. The CDR3 region has the DNA TGTGCCAGCAGCCCTAGACTAGCGGGGGGGGCGGAGACCCAGTACTTC. Translation: CASSPRLAGGAETQYF. Variable domain in full (rest from reference TRBV7-2 and TRBJ2-5): GAGVSQSPSNKVTEKGKDVELRCDPISGHTALYWYRQSLGQGLEFLIYFQGNSAPDKSGLPSDRFSAERTGGSVSTLTIQRTQQEDSAVYLCASSPRLAGGAETQYFGPGTRLLVL.